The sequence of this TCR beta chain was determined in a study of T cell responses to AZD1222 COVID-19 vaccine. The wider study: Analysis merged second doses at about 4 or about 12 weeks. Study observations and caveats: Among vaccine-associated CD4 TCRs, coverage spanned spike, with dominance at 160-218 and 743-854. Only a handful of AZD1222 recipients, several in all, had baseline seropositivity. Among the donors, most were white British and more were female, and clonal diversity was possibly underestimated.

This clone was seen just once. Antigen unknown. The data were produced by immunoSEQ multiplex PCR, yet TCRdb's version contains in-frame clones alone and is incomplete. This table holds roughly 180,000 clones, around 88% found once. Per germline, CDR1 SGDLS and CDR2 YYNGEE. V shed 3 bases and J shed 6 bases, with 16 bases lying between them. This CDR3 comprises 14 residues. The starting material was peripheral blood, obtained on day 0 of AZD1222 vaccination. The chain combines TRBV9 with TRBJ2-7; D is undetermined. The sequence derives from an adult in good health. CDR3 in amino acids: CASSAIGPPAEQYF. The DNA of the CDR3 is TGTGCCAGCAGCGCCATCGGTCCTCCAGCCGAGCAGTACTTC.